The rows below give T cell receptor beta chains drawn from one sample of a study of cytomegalovirus exposure and HLA in healthy donors. The assay was immunoSEQ multiplex PCR, and TCRdb's table has in-frame clones only and misses some. This sample has roughly 150,000 clones, with roughly 81% found just once. Source material: PBMCs. These receptors came from a man aged 30-40 years in good health and CMV-seropositive. Each CDR3 is given with its conserved first and last residue. Each record gives: D gene, J gene, clone size, V gene, CDR3 DNA, CDR3 protein. D genes are given only for firm matches. Some rows have no size entry. The others give once, few or many, or a class for an expanded clone.

D: .
J: TRBJ1-5
size: once
V: TRBV19
DNA: TGTGCCAGTAATTCCGGGGAAAGCAATCAGCCCCAGCATTTT
CDR3: CASNSGESNQPQHF

D: .
J: TRBJ1-1
size: .
V: TRBV19
DNA: TGTGCCAGTAGTACCGCAGGAGGACTGAACACTGAAGCTTTCTTT
CDR3: CASSTAGGLNTEAFF

D: TRBD1
J: TRBJ1-1
size: .
V: TRBV5-5
DNA: TGTGCCAGCAGCCGACCGGACAGGATGAACACTGAAGCTTTCTTT
CDR3: CASSRPDRMNTEAFF

D: TRBD2
J: TRBJ2-5
size: .
V: TRBV9
DNA: TGTGCCAGCAGCCCCTTTGGACTAGCGGGAGAGCTACAAGAGACCCAGTACTTC
CDR3: CASSPFGLAGELQETQYF

D: .
J: TRBJ1-3
size: .
V: TRBV2
DNA: TGTGCCAGCGAGAGGGAAGACTCTGGAAACACCATATATTTT
CDR3: CASEREDSGNTIYF

D: .
J: TRBJ2-2
size: .
V: TRBV18
DNA: TGTGCCAGCTCACCAGACCTTTTGGACATTACCGGGGAGCTGTTTTTT
CDR3: CASSPDLLDITGELFF

D: TRBD1
J: TRBJ2-5
size: once
V: TRBV11-3
DNA: TGTGCCAGCAGCTTAGGAGCCCAGGGGGCGGAGGAGACCCAGTACTTC
CDR3: CASSLGAQGAEETQYF

D: .
J: TRBJ1-2
size: once
V: TRBV10-2
DNA: TGCGCCAGCAGTGAGCGGAGTCTGCCCGAGCAACTAAACTATGGCTACACCTTC
CDR3: CASSERSLPEQLNYGYTF

D: TRBD1
J: TRBJ1-2
size: .
V: TRBV7-2
DNA: TGTGCCAGCAGCTTACAGGGGGCTGGCTACACCTTC
CDR3: CASSLQGAGYTF

D: TRBD2
J: TRBJ2-3
size: .
V: TRBV12-5
DNA: TGTGCTAGTGGTCCCCACGGGGGGGGAGATACGCAGTATTTT
CDR3: CASGPHGGGDTQYF

D: TRBD1
J: TRBJ2-7
size: .
V: TRBV10-3
DNA: TGTGCCACCGGGTGGACAGGGGGCAAGGACGAGCAGTACTTC
CDR3: CATGWTGGKDEQYF

D: TRBD1
J: TRBJ1-4
size: .
V: TRBV15
DNA: TGTGCCACCAGCGACGGCGGGCAGGGGGCTGAAAAACTGTTTTTT
CDR3: CATSDGGQGAEKLFF

D: .
J: TRBJ2-7
size: few
V: TRBV5-6
DNA: TGTGCCAGCAGCTTCGGGATCATATCCTACGAGCAGTACTTC
CDR3: CASSFGIISYEQYF

D: TRBD2
J: TRBJ2-1
size: .
V: TRBV27
DNA: TGTGCCAGCAGTTTATCAGCGGGAAACTACAATGAGCAGTTCTTC
CDR3: CASSLSAGNYNEQFF

D: TRBD2
J: TRBJ2-1
size: .
V: TRBV5-5
DNA: TGTGCCAGCAGCATTGAAACTAGCGGGATGAAGTTCTTC
CDR3: CASSIETSGMKFF

D: .
J: TRBJ2-6
size: .
V: TRBV7-3
DNA: TGTGCCAGCAGCTTAACCATGGAGGGTTTCTCTGGGGCCAACGTCCTGACTTTC
CDR3: CASSLTMEGFSGANVLTF

D: .
J: TRBJ2-1
size: .
V: TRBV4-2
DNA: TGTGCCAGCAGCCAAGGACGAGAGCGGATCTACAATGAGCAGTTCTTC
CDR3: CASSQGRERIYNEQFF

D: TRBD2
J: TRBJ2-3
size: .
V: TRBV18
DNA: TGTGCCAGCTCACTCGTACTAGCGGGAGGCTCAGATACGCAGTATTTT
CDR3: CASSLVLAGGSDTQYF

D: TRBD2
J: TRBJ2-1
size: .
V: TRBV5-1
DNA: TGCGCCAGCTCCCGGGAGGGTAACTACAATGAGCAGTTCTTC
CDR3: CASSREGNYNEQFF

D: .
J: TRBJ2-7
size: .
V: TRBV7-9
DNA: TGTGCCAGCAGCTCCTCAACCGGGATCTACGAGCAGTACTTC
CDR3: CASSSSTGIYEQYF

D: .
J: TRBJ2-5
size: once
V: TRBV14
DNA: TGTGCCAGCAGCCAAGAGGGCCTCCCAGGGCCCTCGTACCAAGAGACCCAGTACTTC
CDR3: CASSQEGLPGPSYQETQYF

D: TRBD1
J: TRBJ1-5
size: .
V: TRBV28
DNA: TGTGCCAGCAGTTTAGGGGGACAGAAGAATCAGCCCCAGCATTTT
CDR3: CASSLGGQKNQPQHF

D: TRBD1
J: TRBJ1-5
size: few
V: TRBV10-3
DNA: TGTGCCATCAGCGGGGGACAGGGTCTAAATCAGCCCCAGCATTTT
CDR3: CAISGGQGLNQPQHF

D: .
J: TRBJ1-4
size: few
V: TRBV4-3
DNA: TGCGCCAGCAGCCAACAGCGAAACCAGGGTTTCGGAAAACTGTTTTTT
CDR3: CASSQQRNQGFGKLFF

D: TRBD2
J: TRBJ2-7
size: .
V: TRBV11-2
DNA: TGTGCCAGCAGCGCAGGACTAGCGCGAACCTACGAGCAGTACTTC
CDR3: CASSAGLARTYEQYF

D: TRBD1
J: TRBJ2-3
size: .
V: TRBV19
DNA: TGTGCCAGTAGGACAGGGGGCGGTACAGATACGCAGTATTTT
CDR3: CASRTGGGTDTQYF

D: .
J: TRBJ2-3
size: once
V: TRBV5-4
DNA: TGTGCCAGCAGCTTGTATCCAGATACGCAGTATTTT
CDR3: CASSLYPDTQYF

D: .
J: TRBJ2-7
size: few
V: TRBV6-6
DNA: TGTGCCAGCAGGGGGACTGGGACCTACGAGCAGTACTTC
CDR3: CASRGTGTYEQYF